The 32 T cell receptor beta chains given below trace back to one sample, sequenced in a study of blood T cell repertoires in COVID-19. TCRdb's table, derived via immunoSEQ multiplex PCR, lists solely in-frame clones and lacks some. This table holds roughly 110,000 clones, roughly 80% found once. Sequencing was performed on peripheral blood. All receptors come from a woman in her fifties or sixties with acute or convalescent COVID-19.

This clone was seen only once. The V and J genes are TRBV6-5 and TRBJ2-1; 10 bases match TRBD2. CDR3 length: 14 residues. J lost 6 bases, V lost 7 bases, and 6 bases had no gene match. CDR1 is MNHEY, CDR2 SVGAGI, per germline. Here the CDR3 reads CASTRLAGANEQFF. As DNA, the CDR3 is TGTGCCAGCACCCGACTAGCGGGTGCCAATGAGCAGTTCTTC.

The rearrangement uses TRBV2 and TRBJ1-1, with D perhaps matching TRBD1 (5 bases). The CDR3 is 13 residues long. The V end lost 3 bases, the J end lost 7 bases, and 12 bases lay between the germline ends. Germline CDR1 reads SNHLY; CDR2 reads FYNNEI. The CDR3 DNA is TGTGCCAGCAGTGACGACAGCAGAATTGAAGCTTTCTTT. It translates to CASSDDSRIEAFF.

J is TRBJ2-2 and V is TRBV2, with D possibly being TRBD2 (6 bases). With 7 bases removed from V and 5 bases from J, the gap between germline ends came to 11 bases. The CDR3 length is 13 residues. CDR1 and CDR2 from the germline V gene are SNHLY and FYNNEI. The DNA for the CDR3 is TGTGCCAGCACCCAAGGAGGGACCGGGGAGCTGTTTTTT. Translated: CASTQGGTGELFF.

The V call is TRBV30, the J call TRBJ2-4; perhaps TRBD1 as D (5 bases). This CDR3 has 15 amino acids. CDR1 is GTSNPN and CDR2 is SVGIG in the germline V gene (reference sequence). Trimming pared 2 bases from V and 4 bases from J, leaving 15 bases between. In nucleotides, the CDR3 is TGTGCCTGGAGTTATCGGACAAAAGGGAAAAACATTCAGTACTTC. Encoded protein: CAWSYRTKGKNIQYF.

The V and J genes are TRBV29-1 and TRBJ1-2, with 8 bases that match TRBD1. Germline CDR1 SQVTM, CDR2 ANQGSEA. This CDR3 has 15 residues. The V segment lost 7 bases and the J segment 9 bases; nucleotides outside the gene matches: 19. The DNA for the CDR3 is TGCAGCGCTGGGGGACGATGGACAGGGTATCAAAGCTACACCTTC. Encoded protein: CSAGGRWTGYQSYTF.

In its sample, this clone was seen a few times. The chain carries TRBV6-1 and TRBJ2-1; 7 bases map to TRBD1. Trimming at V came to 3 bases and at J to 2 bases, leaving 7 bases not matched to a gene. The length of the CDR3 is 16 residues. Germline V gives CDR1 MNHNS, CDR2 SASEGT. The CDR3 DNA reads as TGTGCCAGCAGTGAGAGAAGGGACAGCACCTACAATGAGCAGTTCTTC. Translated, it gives CASSERRDSTYNEQFF.

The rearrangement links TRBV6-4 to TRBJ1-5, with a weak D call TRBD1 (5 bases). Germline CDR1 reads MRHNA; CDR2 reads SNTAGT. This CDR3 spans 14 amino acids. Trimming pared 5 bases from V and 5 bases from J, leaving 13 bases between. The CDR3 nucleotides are TGTGCCAGCAGTACCACAGGCGTCGATCAGCCCCAGCATTTT. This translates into CASSTTGVDQPQHF.

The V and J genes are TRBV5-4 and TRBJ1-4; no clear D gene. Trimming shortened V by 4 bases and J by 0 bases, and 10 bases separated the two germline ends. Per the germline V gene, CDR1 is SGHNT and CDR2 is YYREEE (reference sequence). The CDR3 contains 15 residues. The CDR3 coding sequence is TGTGCCAGCAGCGGCCACATCGCAACTAATGAAAAACTGTTTTTT. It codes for CASSGHIATNEKLFF.

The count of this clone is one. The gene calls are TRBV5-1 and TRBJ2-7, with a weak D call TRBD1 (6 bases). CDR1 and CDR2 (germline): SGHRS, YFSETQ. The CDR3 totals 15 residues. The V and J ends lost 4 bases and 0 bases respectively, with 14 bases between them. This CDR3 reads CASSVDRTTSYEQYF. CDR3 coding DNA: TGCGCCAGCAGCGTTGACAGGACGACCTCCTACGAGCAGTACTTC. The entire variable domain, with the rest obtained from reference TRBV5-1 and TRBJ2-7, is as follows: KAGVTQTPRYLIKTRGQQVTLSCSPISGHRSVSWYQQTPGQGLQFLFEYFSETQRNKGNFPGRFSGRQFSNSRSEMNVSTLELGDSALYLCASSVDRTTSYEQYFGPGTRLTVT.

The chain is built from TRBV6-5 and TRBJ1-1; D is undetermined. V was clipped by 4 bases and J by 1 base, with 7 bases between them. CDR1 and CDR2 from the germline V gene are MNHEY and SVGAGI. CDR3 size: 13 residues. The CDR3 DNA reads TGTGCCAGCAGTTGGAGTCGGAACACTGAAGCTTTCTTT. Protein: CASSWSRNTEAFF.

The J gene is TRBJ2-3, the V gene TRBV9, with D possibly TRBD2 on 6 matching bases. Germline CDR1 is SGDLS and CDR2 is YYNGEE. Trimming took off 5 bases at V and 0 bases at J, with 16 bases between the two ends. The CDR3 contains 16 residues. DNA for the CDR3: TGTGCCAGCAGTACGGGAGTAAACCCTAGCACAGATACGCAGTATTTT. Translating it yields CASSTGVNPSTDTQYF. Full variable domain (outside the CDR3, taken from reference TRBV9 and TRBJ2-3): DSGVTQTPKHLITATGQRVTLRCSPRSGDLSVYWYQQSLDQGLQFLIQYYNGEERAKGNILERFSAQQFPDLHSELNLSSLELGDSALYFCASSTGVNPSTDTQYFGPGTRLTVL.

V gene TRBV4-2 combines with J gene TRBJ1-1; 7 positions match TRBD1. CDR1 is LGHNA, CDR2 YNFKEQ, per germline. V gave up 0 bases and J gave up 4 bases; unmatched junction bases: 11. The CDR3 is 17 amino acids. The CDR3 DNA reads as TGTGCCAGCAGCCAAGACGTAGCAGGGGGTGTTTTCACTGAAGCTTTCTTT. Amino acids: CASSQDVAGGVFTEAFF.

The CDR3 region has the DNA TGTGCCAGCAGCGTAGCCGGGTACCGCGGTACGCAGTATTTT. It translates to CASSVAGYRGTQYF. The chain couples TRBV9 to TRBJ2-3; D unclear. Per the germline V gene, CDR1 is SGDLS and CDR2 is YYNGEE. V shed 0 bases and J shed 8 bases, with 13 bases lying between them. This CDR3 contains 14 residues.

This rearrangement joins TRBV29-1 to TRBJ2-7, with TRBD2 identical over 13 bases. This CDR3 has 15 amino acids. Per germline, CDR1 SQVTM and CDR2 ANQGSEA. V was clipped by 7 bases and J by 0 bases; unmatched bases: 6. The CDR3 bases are TGCAGCGCCGACGGGACTAGCGGGAACTCCTACGAGCAGTACTTC. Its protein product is CSADGTSGNSYEQYF.

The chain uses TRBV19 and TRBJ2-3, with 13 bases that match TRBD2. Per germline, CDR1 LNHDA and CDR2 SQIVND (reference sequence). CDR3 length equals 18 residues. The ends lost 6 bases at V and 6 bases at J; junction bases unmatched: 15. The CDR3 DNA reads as TGTGCCAGTAGCACGACTAGGACTAGCGGGGGAGCGGTCGATACGCAGTATTTT. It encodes CASSTTRTSGGAVDTQYF.

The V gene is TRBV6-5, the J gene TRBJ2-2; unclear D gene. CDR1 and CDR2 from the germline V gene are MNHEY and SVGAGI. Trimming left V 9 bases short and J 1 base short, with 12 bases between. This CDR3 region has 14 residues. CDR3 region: CARERTGNTGELFF. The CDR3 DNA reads TGTGCCAGGGAGAGAACCGGGAACACCGGGGAGCTGTTTTTT.

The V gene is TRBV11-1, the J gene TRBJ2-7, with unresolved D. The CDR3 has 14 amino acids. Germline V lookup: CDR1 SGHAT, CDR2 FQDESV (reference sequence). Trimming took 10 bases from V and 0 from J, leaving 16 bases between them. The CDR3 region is CATSVQVSSYEQYF. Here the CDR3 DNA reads TGTGCCACCTCAGTTCAGGTCAGCTCCTACGAGCAGTACTTC. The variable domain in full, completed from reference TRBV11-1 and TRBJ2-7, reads EAEVAQSPRYKITEKSQAVAFWCDPISGHATLYWYRQILGQGPELLVQFQDESVVDDSQLPKDRFSAERLKGVDSTLKIQPAELGDSAMYLCATSVQVSSYEQYFGPGTRLTVT.

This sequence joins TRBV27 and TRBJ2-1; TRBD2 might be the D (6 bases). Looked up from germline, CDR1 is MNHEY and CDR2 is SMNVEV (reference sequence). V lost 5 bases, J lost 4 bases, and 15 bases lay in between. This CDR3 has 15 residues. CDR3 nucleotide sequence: TGTGCCAGCAGTCTCCCCTCTAGCGCATACAATGAGCAGTTCTTC. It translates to CASSLPSSAYNEQFF.

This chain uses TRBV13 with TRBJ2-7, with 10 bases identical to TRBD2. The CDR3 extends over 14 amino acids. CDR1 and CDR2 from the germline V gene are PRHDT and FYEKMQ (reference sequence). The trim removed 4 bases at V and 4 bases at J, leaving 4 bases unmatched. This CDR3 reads CASSSSGGRYEQYF. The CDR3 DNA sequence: TGTGCCAGCAGCTCTAGCGGGGGAAGGTACGAGCAGTACTTC. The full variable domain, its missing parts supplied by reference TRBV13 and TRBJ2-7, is AAGVIQSPRHLIKEKRETATLKCYPIPRHDTVYWYQQGPGQDPQFLISFYEKMQSDKGSIPDRFSAQQFSDYHSELNMSSLELGDSALYFCASSSSGGRYEQYFGPGTRLTVT.

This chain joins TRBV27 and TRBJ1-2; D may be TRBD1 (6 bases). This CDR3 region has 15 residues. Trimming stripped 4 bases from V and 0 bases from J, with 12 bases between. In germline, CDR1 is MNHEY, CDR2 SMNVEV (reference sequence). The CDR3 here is CASSSPDRANYGYTF. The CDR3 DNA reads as TGTGCCAGCAGTTCCCCGGACAGAGCTAACTATGGCTACACCTTC.

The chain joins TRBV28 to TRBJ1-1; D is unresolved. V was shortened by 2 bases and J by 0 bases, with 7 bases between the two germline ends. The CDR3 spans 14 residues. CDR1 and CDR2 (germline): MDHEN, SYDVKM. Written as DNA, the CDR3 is TGTGCCAGCAGTTTACCGGGATTGAACACTGAAGCTTTCTTT. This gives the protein CASSLPGLNTEAFF.

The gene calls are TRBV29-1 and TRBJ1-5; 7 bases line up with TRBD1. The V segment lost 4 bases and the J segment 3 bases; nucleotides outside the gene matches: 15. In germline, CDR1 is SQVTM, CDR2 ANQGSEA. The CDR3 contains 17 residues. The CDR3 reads CSVVPFLDRLINQPQHF. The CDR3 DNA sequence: TGCAGCGTTGTGCCATTCTTGGACAGGCTAATCAATCAGCCCCAGCATTTT.

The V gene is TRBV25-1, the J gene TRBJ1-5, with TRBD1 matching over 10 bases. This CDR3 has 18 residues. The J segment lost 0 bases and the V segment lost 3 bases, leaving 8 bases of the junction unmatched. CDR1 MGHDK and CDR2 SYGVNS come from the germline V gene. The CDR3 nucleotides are TGTGCCAGCAGTGACTCTGGGACAGGGGTCTATAGCAATCAGCCCCAGCATTTT. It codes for CASSDSGTGVYSNQPQHF.

Here the CDR3 reads CASSSSGTRGDEQYF. The DNA for the CDR3 is TGCGCCAGCAGCTCCTCCGGGACTAGGGGTGACGAGCAGTACTTC. This sequence joins TRBV5-1 and TRBJ2-7; 8 bases match TRBD2. Losses at the gene ends were 3 bases for V and 5 bases for J; bases not matched to a gene: 10. Germline assignment: CDR1 SGHRS and CDR2 YFSETQ. The CDR3 runs to 15 residues.

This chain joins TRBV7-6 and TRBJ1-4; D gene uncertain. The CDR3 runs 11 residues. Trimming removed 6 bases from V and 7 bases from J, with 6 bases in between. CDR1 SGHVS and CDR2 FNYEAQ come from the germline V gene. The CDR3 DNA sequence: TGTGCCAGCAGTTCCGGTGAAAAACTGTTTTTT. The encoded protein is CASSSGEKLFF.

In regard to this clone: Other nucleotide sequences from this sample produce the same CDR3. The CDR3, as DNA: TGTGCCAGCAGCGTAGCTGGGGGGGGCTCACCCCTCCACTTT. This translates into CASSVAGGGSPLHF. This rearrangement joins TRBV9 to TRBJ1-6, with a possible D match to TRBD1 (6 bases). The length of the CDR3 is 14 residues. The germline CDR1 and CDR2 sequences are SGDLS and YYNGEE. V was pared by 0 bases and J by 10 bases, with 11 bases between.

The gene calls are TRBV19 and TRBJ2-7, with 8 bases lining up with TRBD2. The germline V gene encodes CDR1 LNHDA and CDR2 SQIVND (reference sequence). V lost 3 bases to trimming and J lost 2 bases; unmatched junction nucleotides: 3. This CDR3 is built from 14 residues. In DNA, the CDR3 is TGTGCCAGTAGTATCGGGGGGGCCGCCTACGAGCAGTACTTC. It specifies CASSIGGAAYEQYF.

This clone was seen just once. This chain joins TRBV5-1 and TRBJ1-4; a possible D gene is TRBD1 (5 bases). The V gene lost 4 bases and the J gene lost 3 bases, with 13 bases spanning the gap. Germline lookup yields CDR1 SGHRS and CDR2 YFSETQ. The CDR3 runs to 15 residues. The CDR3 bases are TGCGCCAGCAGCCTCTCGGGGGTGGCTAATGAAAAACTGTTTTTT. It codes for CASSLSGVANEKLFF.

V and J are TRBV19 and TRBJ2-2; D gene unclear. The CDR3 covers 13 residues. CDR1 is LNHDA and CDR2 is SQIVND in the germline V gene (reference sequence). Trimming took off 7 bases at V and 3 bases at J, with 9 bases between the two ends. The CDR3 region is CASIHSYTGELFF. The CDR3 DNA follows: TGTGCCAGTATTCACAGCTACACCGGGGAGCTGTTTTTT.

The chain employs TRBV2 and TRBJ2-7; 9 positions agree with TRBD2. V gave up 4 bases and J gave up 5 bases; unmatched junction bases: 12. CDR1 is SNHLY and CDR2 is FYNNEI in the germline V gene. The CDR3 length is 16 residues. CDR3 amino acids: CASSGTLAGGPDEQYF. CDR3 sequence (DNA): TGTGCCAGCAGTGGGACCCTGGCGGGAGGGCCTGACGAGCAGTACTTC.

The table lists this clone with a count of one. Here the CDR3 DNA reads TGTGCCAGCAAGTCCTGGAGAGCGAGGGGACAGGGGGCTCAGATCGCCTATGGCTACACCTTC. Translating gives CASKSWRARGQGAQIAYGYTF. The chain recombines TRBV27 with TRBJ1-2; TRBD1 matches 12 bases. The CDR3 sequence is 21 residues long. The J segment lost 4 bases and the V segment lost 7 bases, leaving 25 bases of the junction unmatched. The germline CDR1 and CDR2 sequences are MNHEY and SMNVEV (reference sequence).

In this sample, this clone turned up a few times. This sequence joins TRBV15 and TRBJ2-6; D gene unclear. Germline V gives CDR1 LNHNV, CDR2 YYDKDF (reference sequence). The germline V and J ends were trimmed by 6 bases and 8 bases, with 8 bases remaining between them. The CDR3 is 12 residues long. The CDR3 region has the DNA TGTGCCACCAGTACTGGTACCAACGTCCTGACTTTC. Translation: CATSTGTNVLTF.